This TCR beta chain was observed in a study of blood T cell repertoires in COVID-19. Germline assignment: CDR1 LNHDA and CDR2 SQIVND (reference sequence). The J segment lost 6 bases and the V segment lost 4 bases, leaving 8 bases of the junction unmatched. CDR3 size: 14 residues. The protocol was immunoSEQ multiplex PCR, while the TCRdb copy is restricted to in-frame clones and leaves out a portion. Of 200,000 to 250,000 clones in the sample, 88% were seen once. Specimen: PBMCs or T cells enriched from blood (not recorded which). The rearrangement uses TRBV19 and TRBJ2-7; 8 nucleotides agree with TRBD2. The TCR was taken from a woman under 40 who had been exposed to COVID-19. The chain's CDR3 is CASSTRAGVVEQYF. The CDR3 DNA follows: TGTGCCAGTAGTACTCGAGCGGGAGTGGTCGAGCAGTACTTC. Full variable domain (rest looked up from reference TRBV19 and TRBJ2-7): DGGITQSPKYLFRKEGQNVTLSCEQNLNHDAMYWYRQDPGQGLRLIYYSQIVNDFQKGDIAEGYSVSREKKESFPLTVTSAQKNPTAFYLCASSTRAGVVEQYFGPGTRLTVT.